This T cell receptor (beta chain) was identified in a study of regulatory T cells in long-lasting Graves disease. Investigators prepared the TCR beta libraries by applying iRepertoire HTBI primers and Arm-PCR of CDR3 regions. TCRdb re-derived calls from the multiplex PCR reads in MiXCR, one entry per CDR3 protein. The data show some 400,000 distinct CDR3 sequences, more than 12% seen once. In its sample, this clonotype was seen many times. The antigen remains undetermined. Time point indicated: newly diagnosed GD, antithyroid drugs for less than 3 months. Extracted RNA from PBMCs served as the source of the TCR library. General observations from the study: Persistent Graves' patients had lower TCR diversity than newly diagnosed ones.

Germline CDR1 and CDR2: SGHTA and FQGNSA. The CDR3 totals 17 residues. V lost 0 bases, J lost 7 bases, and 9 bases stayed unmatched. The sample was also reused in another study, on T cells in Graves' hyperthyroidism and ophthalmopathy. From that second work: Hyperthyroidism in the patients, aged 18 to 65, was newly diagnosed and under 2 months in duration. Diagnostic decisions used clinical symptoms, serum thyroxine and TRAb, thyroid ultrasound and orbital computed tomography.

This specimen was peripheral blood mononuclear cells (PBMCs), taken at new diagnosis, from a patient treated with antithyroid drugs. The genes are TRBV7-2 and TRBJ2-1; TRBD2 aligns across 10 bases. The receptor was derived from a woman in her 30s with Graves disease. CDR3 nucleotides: TGTGCCAGCAGCTTAGCGCGGGCTAGCGGGAGTCAGAATGAGCAGTTCTTC. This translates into CASSLARASGSQNEQFF. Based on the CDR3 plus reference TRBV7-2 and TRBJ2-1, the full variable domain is GAGVSQSPSNKVTEKGKDVELRCDPISGHTALYWYRQSLGQGLEFLIYFQGNSAPDKSGLPSDRFSAERTGGSVSTLTIQRTQQEDSAVYLCASSLARASGSQNEQFFGPGTRLTVL.